Presented here are 31 T cell receptor beta chains from one specimen sequenced in a study of beta chain features in type 1 diabetes. Antigen specificity for these receptors is unknown. Whole-study findings and limits: Type 1 diabetes patients showed a moderate but significant shortening of TCRB CDR3s in all four CD4+ subsets.

The entirety of the isolated RNA underwent reverse transcription, so expressed TCRB transcripts were sequenced. The method was immunoSEQ multiplex PCR; TCRdb's version includes in-frame clones alone and lacks a portion of them. Here the sample spans tens of thousands of clones, about 50% being singletons. The sequencing input was central memory CD4+ T cells from blood. The receptors shown here come from a man under 40 with type 1 diabetes.

The rearrangement joins TRBV6-5 to TRBJ1-2; 7 positions agree with TRBD1. Germline V gene sequence: CDR1 MNHEY, CDR2 SVGAGI. With V trimmed by 8 bases and J by 2 bases, 5 bases remained unmatched. The CDR3 is 13 amino acids. The CDR3 DNA sequence: TGTGCCAGCCATATGACAGGGAACTATGGCTACACCTTC. Translating gives CASHMTGNYGYTF.

The V call is TRBV18, the J call TRBJ2-3; TRBD2 is a possible D gene (6 bases). The CDR3 has 14 residues. V lost 6 bases and J lost 6, with 16 bases in between. The germline V gene has CDR1 KGHSH and CDR2 LQKENI. CDR3 sequence: CASSPPGGADTQYF. The CDR3 DNA reads as TGTGCCAGCTCCCCTCCGGGCGGGGCCGATACGCAGTATTTT.

The V gene is TRBV5-1, the J gene TRBJ2-3; the D gene is possibly TRBD2 (6 bases). The CDR3 loop spans 16 amino acids. Germline V gene lookup returns CDR1 SGHRS and CDR2 YFSETQ. With 0 bases removed from V and 2 bases from J, the gap between germline ends came to 13 bases. The CDR3 nucleotides are TGCGCCAGCAGCTTGGCCGTACTAGCAGACACAGATACGCAGTATTTT. Amino acids: CASSLAVLADTDTQYF.

This chain joins TRBV18 and TRBJ2-1, with no clear D. With 4 bases removed from V and 6 bases from J, the gap between germline ends came to 7 bases. Germline CDR1 and CDR2: KGHSH and LQKENI. The CDR3 is made up of 12 amino acids. The CDR3 protein is CASSRPLNEQFF. CDR3 nucleotides: TGTGCCAGCTCACGACCCCTCAATGAGCAGTTCTTC.

This sequence joins TRBV7-2 and TRBJ2-7; 8 bases are a match to TRBD2. Germline values: CDR1 SGHTA, CDR2 FQGNSA. This CDR3 has 15 residues. The junction had 7 bases not matched to a gene; V was cut back by 3 bases and J by 3 bases. CDR3 DNA: TGTGCCAGCAGCTTTATAGCGGGAAGAGGCTACGAGCAGTACTTC. It is translated as CASSFIAGRGYEQYF.

This chain joins TRBV18 and TRBJ1-5; D remains ambiguous. V shed 4 bases and J shed 2 bases, with 21 bases lying between them. Germline values: CDR1 KGHSH, CDR2 LQKENI. This CDR3 comprises 18 residues. The CDR3 reads CASSQYSPVGGGNQPQHF. The CDR3 DNA sequence: TGTGCCAGCTCACAATACTCCCCGGTGGGCGGGGGCAATCAGCCCCAGCATTTT. Together with reference TRBV18 and TRBJ1-5, the CDR3 gives the full variable domain: NAGVMQNPRHLVRRRGQEARLRCSPMKGHSHVYWYRQLPEEGLKFMVYLQKENIIDESGMPKERFSAEFPKEGPSILRIQQVVRGDSAAYFCASSQYSPVGGGNQPQHFGDGTRLSIL.

The V call is TRBV29-1, the J call TRBJ2-3, with D unclear. CDR1 and CDR2 from the germline V gene are SQVTM and ANQGSEA. CDR3 length equals 13 residues. The V gene lost 6 bases and the J gene lost 2 bases, with 12 bases spanning the gap. This CDR3 reads CSVRGGLTDTQYF. CDR3 coding DNA: TGCAGCGTCCGTGGTGGGCTCACAGATACGCAGTATTTT.

The chain has TRBV7-9 and TRBJ1-2; D unresolved. The CDR3 runs to 14 residues. Trimming took off 3 bases at V and 4 bases at J, with 12 bases between the two ends. From germline, CDR1 is SEHNR and CDR2 FQNEAQ (reference sequence). The CDR3 here is CASSFQPQSYGYTF. CDR3 coding DNA: TGTGCCAGCAGCTTCCAACCCCAGTCCTATGGCTACACCTTC.

This chain connects TRBV19 to TRBJ2-5; the D gene is possibly TRBD1 (6 bases). V gave up 1 base and J gave up 1 base, with 16 bases separating them. Germline V gene lookup returns CDR1 LNHDA and CDR2 SQIVND (reference sequence). The CDR3 runs to 17 residues. For the CDR3, the DNA is TGTGCCAGTAGTATAGGGGGGCAGAGCTTACTCCAAGAGACCCAGTACTTC. It specifies CASSIGGQSLLQETQYF.

This clone was found a few times. The V call is TRBV5-1, the J call TRBJ2-2; 13 bases map to TRBD2. Trimming took 4 bases from V and 1 from J; bases not matched to a gene: 4. There are 17 residues in the CDR3. Germline V gene lookup returns CDR1 SGHRS and CDR2 YFSETQ. The CDR3 DNA sequence: TGCGCCAGCAGCCTCGGGACTAGCGGGAAGAACACCGGGGAGCTGTTTTTT. Protein product: CASSLGTSGKNTGELFF.

This clone has only a few counts. The chain combines TRBV29-1 with TRBJ2-4; D might be TRBD1 (5 bases). CDR3 length equals 14 residues. Germline CDR1 is SQVTM and CDR2 is ANQGSEA. With 4 bases removed from V and 7 bases from J, the gap between germline ends came to 17 bases. For the CDR3, the DNA is TGCAGCGTTGCCCCCGGCAGGGTCTGTAACATTCAGTACTTC. Its translation: CSVAPGRVCNIQYF.

The chain links TRBV11-3 to TRBJ2-3; D might be TRBD2 (5 bases). Trimming took 1 base from V and 9 from J, leaving 8 bases between them. This CDR3 is built from 12 residues. Germline V CDR1 and CDR2: SGHNT, YENEEA. DNA for the CDR3: TGTGCCAGCAGCTTAGGAGGGAACACGCAGTATTTT. It yields the protein CASSLGGNTQYF.

The V call is TRBV4-2, the J call TRBJ1-6; D is uncertain. CDR1 and CDR2 (germline): LGHNA, YNFKEQ. Between the trimmed V and J ends, which lost 2 bases and 8 bases, there was a span of 4 bases. CDR3 length equals 12 residues. The CDR3 protein is CASSQTDSPLHF. Written as DNA, the CDR3 is TGTGCCAGCAGCCAAACGGATTCACCCCTCCACTTT.

The chain couples TRBV5-4 to TRBJ2-5; 12 positions agree with TRBD2. The CDR3 has 15 residues. V shed 5 bases and J 1 base; nucleotides not matched to a gene: 3. Germline lookup yields CDR1 SGHNT and CDR2 YYREEE (reference sequence). Here the CDR3 reads CASSSTSGGQETQYF. The CDR3 coding sequence is TGTGCCAGCAGTTCGACTAGCGGGGGCCAAGAGACCCAGTACTTC.

This clone was detected only a few times. This rearrangement joins TRBV5-4 to TRBJ2-3; TRBD1 matches 10 bases. The CDR3 is made up of 16 amino acids. V was pared by 4 bases and J by 1 base, with 6 bases of the junction left unmatched. Germline V gives CDR1 SGHNT, CDR2 YYREEE (reference sequence). Here the CDR3 DNA reads TGTGCCAGCAGCCCCCCCGGGACAGGGGGCACAGATACGCAGTATTTT. It translates to CASSPPGTGGTDTQYF.

This clone has a handful of counts. The V call is TRBV6-5, the J call TRBJ1-1; D is unclear. V lost 7 bases and J lost 1, with 7 bases in between. The CDR3 is 12 residues long. Germline V lookup: CDR1 MNHEY, CDR2 SVGAGI. As DNA, the CDR3 is TGTGCCAGCACCGCGCGGAACACTGAAGCTTTCTTT. It codes for CASTARNTEAFF.

This clone was recorded once. The rearrangement links TRBV5-4 to TRBJ2-1, with TRBD2 matching 12 bases. The CDR3 covers 14 residues. CDR1 is SGHNT, CDR2 YYREEE, per germline (reference sequence). The V gene end was trimmed by 3 bases and the J gene end by 6 bases; junction bases not matched to a gene: 1. CDR3 DNA: TGTGCCAGCAGCTCGACTAGCGGGAGCAATGAGCAGTTCTTC. This encodes CASSSTSGSNEQFF.

This clone appeared once. The chain carries TRBV28 and TRBJ2-4, with a tentative D call TRBD2 (5 bases). Looked up from germline, CDR1 is MDHEN and CDR2 is SYDVKM. Trimming took 6 bases from V and 11 from J, leaving 14 bases between them. CDR3 size: 12 residues. CDR3 residues: CASRSGNSFQYF. Written as DNA, the CDR3 is TGTGCCAGCAGGAGCGGAAACAGTTTTCAGTACTTC.

This CDR3 reads CASSPGTRTYNEQFF. The CDR3 DNA reads as TGTGCCAGCAGCCCCGGGACACGCACCTACAATGAGCAGTTCTTC. This chain links TRBV11-3 with TRBJ2-1; a possible D gene is TRBD1 (6 bases). Germline-derived CDR1 and CDR2 are SGHNT and YENEEA. V dropped 5 bases and J dropped 2 bases, with 13 bases sitting between them. CDR3 length: 15 residues.

The chain links TRBV6-5 to TRBJ1-2; 8 positions agree with TRBD1. Per germline, CDR1 MNHEY and CDR2 SVGAGI. The trim removed 4 bases at V and 0 bases at J, leaving 1 base unmatched. The CDR3 has 14 amino acids. CDR3 region: CASSSTGANYGYTF. In DNA form, the CDR3 reads TGTGCCAGCAGTTCGACAGGGGCTAACTATGGCTACACCTTC.

The J gene is TRBJ1-1, the V gene TRBV5-4, with D possibly TRBD1 on 6 matching bases. This CDR3 is 14 amino acids long. CDR1 and CDR2 (germline): SGHNT, YYREEE (reference sequence). V was shortened by 4 bases and J by 7 bases, with 17 bases between the two germline ends. CDR3 residues: CASSHTRTAREAFF. CDR3 in DNA: TGTGCCAGCAGCCACACACGGACAGCACGTGAAGCTTTCTTT. The whole variable domain, filled in from reference TRBV5-4 and TRBJ1-1, reads ETGVTQSPTHLIKTRGQQVTLRCSSQSGHNTVSWYQQALGQGPQFIFQYYREEENGRGNFPPRFSGLQFPNYSSELNVNALELDDSALYLCASSHTRTAREAFFGQGTRLTVV.

This clone was observed a few times. This chain links TRBV2 with TRBJ1-4; TRBD1 agrees at 8 bases. Germline CDR1 and CDR2: SNHLY and FYNNEI. The CDR3 runs 15 residues. V was clipped by 5 bases and J by 8 bases; unmatched bases: 10. CDR3 sequence: CASSRGQGRYEKLFF. In DNA, the CDR3 is TGTGCCAGCAGTCGCGGACAGGGCCGGTACGAAAAACTGTTTTTT.

In the case of this clone: An end of the junction differs from the germline gene, which may be a read error. The genes are TRBV25-1 and TRBJ1-2; 8 bases line up with TRBD1. The V gene's germline CDR1 is MGHDK and CDR2 SYGVNS. This CDR3 has 14 residues. The CDR3: CASGDRGGNYGYTF. CDR3 bases: TGTGCCAGCGGTGACAGGGGTGGGAACTATGGCTACACCTTC.

The V call is TRBV7-9, the J call TRBJ2-3, with 7 bases identical to TRBD2. Per germline, CDR1 SEHNR and CDR2 FQNEAQ (reference sequence). V gave up 2 bases and J gave up 2 bases; unmatched junction bases: 7. This CDR3 region has 16 residues. The CDR3 sequence: CASSLRLAEFTDTQYF. As DNA, the CDR3 is TGTGCCAGCAGCTTACGCCTAGCGGAATTCACAGATACGCAGTATTTT.

V is TRBV7-2 and J is TRBJ2-1; 11 nucleotides align to TRBD2. The CDR3 covers 17 residues. Germline values: CDR1 SGHTA, CDR2 FQGNSA. The V gene end was trimmed by 0 bases and the J gene end by 7 bases; junction bases not matched to a gene: 8. The CDR3 coding sequence is TGTGCCAGCAGCTTAGCTCTTAGCGGGGGGGCCGATAATGAGCAGTTCTTC. Translating it yields CASSLALSGGADNEQFF.

The rearrangement joins TRBV19 to TRBJ1-2; 8 bases line up with TRBD1. With 4 bases clipped from V and 0 bases from J, the junction kept 4 bases outside the gene matches. Germline CDR1 LNHDA, CDR2 SQIVND (reference sequence). The CDR3 contains 15 residues. The CDR3 loop reads CASSSLGQANYGYTF. CDR3 in DNA: TGTGCCAGTAGTAGCTTGGGACAGGCTAACTATGGCTACACCTTC. Drawing the rest from reference TRBV19 and TRBJ1-2, the complete variable domain is DGGITQSPKYLFRKEGQNVTLSCEQNLNHDAMYWYRQDPGQGLRLIYYSQIVNDFQKGDIAEGYSVSREKKESFPLTVTSAQKNPTAFYLCASSSLGQANYGYTFGSGTRLTVV.

This clone was seen a few times. V and J are TRBV7-2 and TRBJ1-1, with D maybe TRBD1 (5 bases). The CDR3 contains 16 residues. The V end was cut by 6 bases, the J end by 4 bases, with 21 bases between. In germline, CDR1 is SGHTA, CDR2 FQGNSA. The CDR3 region has the DNA TGTGCCAGCAGTGTCCGGATGGGACTGGGGCGCACTGAAGCTTTCTTT. Amino acids: CASSVRMGLGRTEAFF.

The genes are TRBV2 and TRBJ2-1; tentatively, D is TRBD2 (6 bases). The germline V and J ends were trimmed by 6 bases and 7 bases, with 19 bases remaining between them. This CDR3 has 15 amino acids. Per germline, CDR1 SNHLY and CDR2 FYNNEI. The CDR3: CASSKGTPGRNEQFF. In DNA form, the CDR3 reads TGTGCCAGCAGCAAGGGGACTCCCGGGAGAAATGAGCAGTTCTTC.

The chain joins TRBV2 to TRBJ1-1; D remains ambiguous. Between the trimmed V and J ends, which lost 3 bases and 4 bases, there was a span of 9 bases. CDR1 and CDR2 from the germline V gene are SNHLY and FYNNEI. The CDR3 extends over 13 amino acids. As DNA, the CDR3 is TGTGCCAGCAGTGATGGAGCGGGCACTGAAGCTTTCTTT. Translating gives CASSDGAGTEAFF.

This chain links TRBV5-4 with TRBJ2-3; TRBD2 matches at 8 bases. This CDR3 has 17 residues. Trimming took 4 bases from V and 1 from J; bases not matched to a gene: 11. The germline CDR1 and CDR2 sequences are SGHNT and YYREEE (reference sequence). The DNA of the CDR3 is TGTGCCAGCAGCCTCGGGGGGGGAGGGAGGGGCACAGATACGCAGTATTTT. This codes for CASSLGGGGRGTDTQYF.

The chain carries TRBV18 and TRBJ2-7; the match to TRBD2 covers 10 bases. This CDR3 is built from 16 residues. The V segment lost 2 bases and the J segment 0 bases; nucleotides outside the gene matches: 4. Germline V gene sequence: CDR1 KGHSH, CDR2 LQKENI. CDR3 DNA sequence: TGTGCCAGCTCACCAGGACTAGCGGAAGGCTCCTACGAGCAGTACTTC. Encoded protein: CASSPGLAEGSYEQYF.